These T cell receptor beta chains were read from a single sample in a study of T cell responses to AZD1222 COVID-19 vaccine. Libraries were prepared by immunoSEQ multiplex PCR; TCRdb keeps only in-frame clonotypes and omits some of them. The repertoire includes around 110,000 clones, 75% to 90% of them detected once, and approximately 3.4% sits in the top ten. Specimen: peripheral blood, collected on day 0 of AZD1222 vaccination. The origin of the receptors is an adult in good health. Both conserved end residues are part of each CDR3. The D gene is left open where the match is weak. Rows may omit the clone size; those that give it use once, few, many or a size class.

TRBD1 TRBJ1-6 TRBV7-8 NA CASSLAPTGGAGSPLHF TGTGCCAGCAGCTTAGCCCCTACAGGGGGCGCGGGTTCACCCCTCCACTTT
TRBD1 TRBJ2-5 TRBV7-2 NA CASSLRDRGAETQYF TGTGCCAGCAGCCTTCGGGACAGGGGAGCAGAGACCCAGTACTTC
TRBD1 TRBJ1-2 TRBV19 NA CATQGNGYGYTF TGTGCCACACAGGGGAATGGCTATGGCTACACCTTC
TRBD2 TRBJ2-7 TRBV18 NA CASSPRASGGSVYEQYF TGTGCCAGCTCACCAAGGGCTAGCGGGGGGTCCGTCTACGAGCAGTACTTC
TRBD1 TRBJ1-3 TRBV5-4 NA CASSYGGTGTGNTIYF TGTGCCAGCAGCTATGGAGGGACAGGGACAGGAAACACCATATATTTT
TRBD2 TRBJ2-7 TRBV11-2 NA CATQRGGTYEQYF TGTGCCACCCAGCGCGGGGGGACGTACGAGCAGTACTTC
NA TRBJ1-4 TRBV4-2 NA CASSQVGRSEKLFF TGTGCCAGCAGCCAAGTCGGGCGGAGCGAAAAACTGTTTTTT
TRBD1 TRBJ2-2 TRBV2 NA CASSGRGLRNTGELFF TGTGCCAGCAGTGGCAGGGGGCTCCGGAACACCGGGGAGCTGTTTTTT
NA TRBJ2-2 TRBV3-1/TRBV3-2 once CASSQEARLYTGELFF TGTGCCAGCAGCCAAGAGGCCAGACTATACACCGGGGAGCTGTTTTTT
TRBD1 TRBJ1-4 TRBV28 NA CASSPPPTGGWEKLFF TGTGCCAGCAGTCCCCCACCGACAGGGGGCTGGGAAAAACTGTTTTTT